The 16 T cell receptor beta chains below come from one sample, sequenced in a study of molecular identifiers for immune sequencing clone quantification. TCRdb reprocessed the PCR reads via MiXCR and lists one record per CDR3 protein. The sample yields around 40,000 distinct CDR3 sequences, roughly 19% seen once. The sample comprised naive CD8+ T cells from blood, with Jurkat cell RNA spiked in. The subset was: FACS-sorted CD8+CD4-CCR7+CD45RA+ naive T cells. The receptors originated from a human donor in good health. Some libraries in this study had Jurkat cell RNA spiked in.

This clonotype was seen many times. The chain joins TRBV6-2 or TRBV6-3 to TRBJ2-1; 9 bases line up with TRBD2. Germline-derived CDR1 and CDR2 are MNHEY and SVGEGT. The J segment lost 8 bases and the V segment lost 4 bases, leaving 9 bases of the junction unmatched. CDR3 length: 15 residues. CDR3 region: CASSSGTSMGDEQFF. For the CDR3, the DNA is TGTGCCAGCAGTTCCGGGACTAGCATGGGCGATGAGCAGTTCTTC.

This clonotype was counted ten times or more. The chain combines TRBV4-3 with TRBJ1-1; 8 bases map to TRBD1. The CDR3 runs to 16 residues. Germline-derived CDR1 and CDR2 are LGHNA and YSLEER. Unmatched junction bases numbered 11, after V lost 4 bases and J lost 4 bases. The CDR3 is CASSLGQALQGTEAFF. CDR3 bases: TGCGCCAGCAGCCTGGGACAGGCGTTGCAGGGCACTGAAGCTTTCTTT.

Points on this clonotype: The germline gene is not matched at one end of the junction; a read error may be the cause. The rearrangement uses TRBV28 and TRBJ1-1, with a tentative D call TRBD1 (5 bases). CDR3 length equals 13 residues. Germline V gives CDR1 MDHEN, CDR2 SYDVKM. CDR3 bases: TGTGTCAGCACCCTTCGGGGGGGCACTGAAGCTTTCTTT. Translating gives CVSTLRGGTEAFF. Together with reference TRBV28 and TRBJ1-1, the CDR3 gives the full variable domain: DVKVTQSSRYLVKRTGEKVFLECVQDMDHENMFWYRQDPGLGLRLIYFSYDVKMKEKGDIPEGYSVSREKKERFSLILESASTNQTSMYLCVSTLRGGTEAFFGQGTRLTVV.

As to this clonotype: This may be a read error: a much more frequent sequence differs by one nucleotide. The chain carries TRBV7-9 and TRBJ2-3, with D tentatively TRBD1 (6 bases). The CDR3 is 15 residues long. Germline V lookup: CDR1 SEHNR, CDR2 FQNEAQ (reference sequence). This CDR3 reads CASSPVGARTDTRYF. The DNA of the CDR3 is TGTGCCAGCAGCCCGGTGGGGGCACGAACAGATACGCGGTATTTT.

This clonotype came up a few times. Germline and junction disagree at one end, which may indicate a read error. The chain links TRBV7-8 to TRBJ2-7; either TRBD1 or TRBD2 may fit D (6 bases each). Germline V gene data show CDR1 as SGHVS and CDR2 as FQNEAQ. The CDR3 is made up of 15 amino acids. The CDR3 DNA reads as TGTGCAAGCAGCAACGGACTGGGGGGCTCCTATGAACAGTACTTC. Translated: CASSNGLGGSYEQYF.

V and J are TRBV11-3 and TRBJ2-1, with D possibly being TRBD1 or TRBD2 (5 bases each). Per germline, CDR1 SGHNT and CDR2 YENEEA. The CDR3 consists of 13 residues. The V end was cut by 7 bases, the J end by 8 bases, with 15 bases between. CDR3 DNA sequence: TGTGCCAGCAAGATGAGGGAAGGGGATGAGCAGTTCTTC. This encodes CASKMREGDEQFF. The whole variable domain, filled in from reference TRBV11-3 and TRBJ2-1, reads EAGVVQSPRYKIIEKKQPVAFWCNPISGHNTLYWYLQNLGQGPELLIRYENEEAVDDSQLPKDRFSAERLKGVDSTLKIQPAELGDSAVYLCASKMREGDEQFFGPGTRLTVL.

Note on this clonotype: With a much larger clone just one base away, this may be a read error. This chain uses TRBV5-3 with TRBJ2-5; D call uncertain. TRBV5-3 is assigned to the ORF class and has an uncertain function. The CDR3 runs 13 residues. In DNA, the CDR3 is TGTGCCAGCAGCTTGGAAGATCATGAGACCCAGTACTTC. Its protein is CASSLEDHETQYF.

At least ten counts were recorded for this clonotype. This chain links TRBV19 with TRBJ2-3; D is unresolved. The CDR3 runs to 15 residues. V lost 5 bases and J lost 1, with 13 bases in between. Germline CDR1 reads LNHDA; CDR2 reads SQIVND (reference sequence). In DNA, the CDR3 is TGTGCCAGTAGTTTGTGGGAAGATGGCACAGATACGCAGTATTTT. This codes for CASSLWEDGTDTQYF.

This clonotype was seen a single time. This chain connects TRBV28 to TRBJ2-1, with D perhaps TRBD1 (6 bases). The V end was cut by 5 bases, the J end by 2 bases, with 22 bases between. This CDR3 spans 18 amino acids. Germline V gene data show CDR1 as MDHEN and CDR2 as SYDVKM. The CDR3 here is CASSQGWVRDRTYNEQFF. Written as DNA, the CDR3 is TGTGCCAGCAGTCAGGGGTGGGTGAGGGATCGGACCTACAATGAGCAGTTCTTC. Looking up the rest from reference TRBV28 and TRBJ2-1 gives the full variable domain: DVKVTQSSRYLVKRTGEKVFLECVQDMDHENMFWYRQDPGLGLRLIYFSYDVKMKEKGDIPEGYSVSREKKERFSLILESASTNQTSMYLCASSQGWVRDRTYNEQFFGPGTRLTVL.

This clonotype was counted ten times or more. The junction shows a germline mismatch at one end, possibly a read error. V usage is TRBV29-1 and J usage is TRBJ2-1, with D perhaps matching TRBD2 (5 bases). Looked up from germline, CDR1 is SQVTM and CDR2 is ANQGSEA. CDR3 size: 14 residues. CDR3 coding DNA: TGCAGCGTCGAAGGTGGACGCCGGGGCAATGAGCAGTTCTTC. Amino acid sequence: CSVEGGRRGNEQFF.

This clonotype was seen at least ten times. For the CDR3, the DNA is TGCAGTGCTAGAGATCGCGGGGGGCGACGCTATGGCTACACCTTC. Translated: CSARDRGGRRYGYTF. The rearrangement joins TRBV20-1 to TRBJ1-2; maybe TRBD1 (6 bases). The CDR3 spans 15 residues. The V gene's germline CDR1 is DFQATT and CDR2 SNEGSKA (reference sequence). V lost 0 bases to trimming and J lost 4 bases, with 15 bases between them.

To note about this clonotype: The CDR3 carries no conserved terminal phenylalanine or tryptophan, so it likely arises from a read error. Because the CDR3's place on the DNA is in doubt, the DNA is left out and the CDR3 is given as listed by TCRdb. This chain joins TRBV7-9 and TRBJ2-3; the listed D gene, TRBD2, was not tested against the DNA. The V gene's germline CDR1 is SEHNR and CDR2 FQNEAQ (reference sequence). 17 amino acids form the CDR3, both terminal residues included. The CDR3 is CASSLAFRLDTPYKLFI.

This clonotype was detected ten times or more. The chain carries TRBV11-3 and TRBJ2-2; 9 bases map to TRBD1. The CDR3 has 17 amino acids. V lost 7 bases to trimming and J lost 2 bases; unmatched junction nucleotides: 11. Germline loops: CDR1 SGHNT, CDR2 YENEEA. In nucleotides, the CDR3 is TGTGCCAGCACCTCCAAATTGGGACAGGGAAACACCGGGGAGCTGTTTTTT. It translates to CASTSKLGQGNTGELFF.

This clonotype was counted only a few times. One base away lies a much larger clone, so this may be a sequencing read error. Here the CDR3 DNA reads TGTGCCAGTAGCCTGGGAGGGGCTGGGGCCAACGTCCTGGCTTTC. Protein sequence: CASSLGGAGANVLAF. This chain uses TRBV19 with TRBJ2-6; TRBD2 matches at 7 bases. Looked up from germline, CDR1 is LNHDA and CDR2 is SQIVND (reference sequence). This CDR3 has 15 residues.

This clonotype occurred many times. The chain couples TRBV29-1 to TRBJ1-1, with no clear D. Germline V lookup: CDR1 SQVTM, CDR2 ANQGSEA. The CDR3 totals 10 residues. V lost 3 bases, J lost 5 bases, and 4 bases lay in between. The CDR3 reads CSVDITEAFF. The CDR3 region has the DNA TGCAGCGTTGATATAACTGAAGCTTTCTTT.

This clonotype was seen ten or more times. This rearrangement joins TRBV6-5 to TRBJ2-1; D unresolved. Germline loops: CDR1 MNHEY, CDR2 SVGAGI. Trimming took 3 bases from V and 7 from J, leaving 13 bases between them. The CDR3 loop spans 14 amino acids. This CDR3 is CASSYEILGNEQFF. For the CDR3, the DNA is TGTGCCAGCAGTTATGAGATTCTTGGGAATGAGCAGTTCTTC.